Listed below are T cell receptor beta chains from one sample, sequenced in a study of blood T cell repertoires in COVID-19. Clones were read by immunoSEQ multiplex PCR, and TCRdb kept only the in-frame ones, dropping some. The data hold 150,000 to 200,000 clones, with about 88% observed a single time. Sequenced sample: peripheral blood. The source of these receptors is a human donor in a cohort sampled during active COVID-19. Each CDR3 is given with its conserved first and last residue. D genes are given only for firm matches. Not every row has a clone size; where given, it reads once, few, many or a size class.

TRBJ2-1 . TRBV2 TRBD2 TGTGCCACCTCTAGCGGGGGGCCGTGGAATGAGCAGTTCTTC CATSSGGPWNEQFF
TRBJ2-2 . TRBV27 TRBD1 TGTGCCAGCACCCCAGACAGGGCGATCACCGGGGAGCTGTTTTTT CASTPDRAITGELFF
TRBJ2-7 . TRBV4-3 TRBD1 TGCGCCAGCAGCCAAGACGCAGGGGGCGTCCCTTACGAGCAGTACTTC CASSQDAGGVPYEQYF
TRBJ2-7 once TRBV20-1 . TGCAGTGCTAGTTCGAATAGCGGCCACGAGCAGTACTTC CSASSNSGHEQYF
TRBJ1-6 . TRBV11-2 . TGTGCCAGCAGCTTAGGGCTCGTCGCACCCCTCCACTTT CASSLGLVAPLHF
TRBJ2-1 . TRBV10-2 . TGCGCCAGCAGTGAGTCGAAAGGGGCACAGGGACCCTACAATGAGCAGTTCTTC CASSESKGAQGPYNEQFF
TRBJ2-3 . TRBV28 . TGTGCCAGCAGTTTCATCGGGGGAGGGGGTACAGATACGCAGTATTTT CASSFIGGGGTDTQYF
TRBJ1-5 . TRBV7-2 TRBD1 TGTGCCAGCAGCCGTGGACAGGGCGGAGAGCCCCAGCATTTT CASSRGQGGEPQHF
TRBJ1-1 once TRBV5-6 . TGTGCCAGCAGCTCGATGGGGCCGGGCACTGAAGCTTTCTTT CASSSMGPGTEAFF
TRBJ2-1 . TRBV7-7 TRBD1 TGTGCTAGCAGCGTCGGAGGACAGGGGGGAAATGAGCAGTTCTTC CASSVGGQGGNEQFF
TRBJ2-2 . TRBV11-2 . TGTGCCAGCAGGCTTCGAGGGCAGGTGAACACCGGGGAGCTGTTTTTT CASRLRGQVNTGELFF
TRBJ1-2 once TRBV2 TRBD1 TGTGCCAGCAGAGCCGGGACAGGTTATTTTAACTATGGCTACACCTTC CASRAGTGYFNYGYTF
TRBJ2-2 . TRBV7-9 . TGTGCCAGCAGCTCTAGCGCTGGCAGAATCGCGAACACCGGGGAGCTGTTTTTT CASSSSAGRIANTGELFF
TRBJ2-1 . TRBV11-2 . TGTGCCAGCAGCTTACTTCGTGTGGCGGTCTACAATGAGCAGTTCTTC CASSLLRVAVYNEQFF
TRBJ2-1 . TRBV28 TRBD2 TGTGCCAGCAGTTTTCCACGGTTTGACGGGAGGATGAATGAGCAGTTCTTC CASSFPRFDGRMNEQFF
TRBJ2-7 . TRBV5-1 . TGCGCCAGCAGCCTTGACACGAGGCAGTACTTC CASSLDTRQYF
TRBJ2-6 . TRBV11-2 TRBD1 TGTGCCAGCAGCTTAGTCCCAGGACAGGGGGACGGGGCCAACGTCCTGACTTTC CASSLVPGQGDGANVLTF
TRBJ2-1 . TRBV18 TRBD1 TGTGCCAGCTCCCCCGACAGGGGGCTGAATGAGCAGTTCTTC CASSPDRGLNEQFF
TRBJ2-4 . TRBV3-1/TRBV3-2 . TGTGCCAGCAGCCTCAGGGACTTCAAAAACATTCAGTACTTC CASSLRDFKNIQYF
TRBJ2-3 . TRBV7-9 TRBD2 TGTGCCAGCAGCTTCTCCAGACTAGCGGGGGGAGATACGCAGTATTTT CASSFSRLAGGDTQYF
TRBJ2-5 . TRBV21-1 . TGTGCCAGCAGCAAAGAGTATAGGGGGTCGGGGGAGACCCAGTACTTC CASSKEYRGSGETQYF
TRBJ2-7 . TRBV27 TRBD2 TGTGCCAGCAGTTTATTCGGCAGCGGGAGCTACGAGCAGTACTTC CASSLFGSGSYEQYF
TRBJ2-1 . TRBV5-4 TRBD2 TGTGCCAGCAGCTTACCGGGACTAGCGGGGGTCAATGAGCAGTTCTTC CASSLPGLAGVNEQFF
TRBJ2-7 . TRBV5-1 TRBD2 TGCGCCAGCACCCCGAGGGGCGGGAGGGTGGACGAGCAGTACTTC CASTPRGGRVDEQYF
TRBJ1-4 . TRBV19 TRBD1 TGTGCCAGTAGTGTACAGGGGTCGAGGGAAAAACTGTTTTTT CASSVQGSREKLFF